The table lists the clone carrying this TCR beta chain with many counts. Its antigen is still unknown. The V and J ends lost 5 bases and 7 bases respectively, with 11 bases between them. CDR3 length equals 12 residues. Germline lookup yields CDR1 SGHAT and CDR2 FQDESV (reference sequence). This sample is part of a study of Graves' ophthalmopathy and Graves' hyperthyroidism. Study-wide context: Researchers obtained peripheral blood at initial diagnosis, before any treatment had begun.

The PBMC fraction was derived from 10 ml of fresh peripheral blood. Broader study findings: This model predicted ophthalmopathy progression (sensitivity 65% to 71%, specificity approximately 77%). Blood also held most thyroid clonotypes expanded above 0.001 frequency.

Amplified material comprised TCR beta CDR3 regions derived from RNA transcripts. After a first-round RT-PCR with HTBI primers, a second-round multiplex PCR was run. TCRdb used MiXCR to reprocess the multiplex PCR reads, holding one entry per CDR3 protein. The sample includes 400,000 to 450,000 distinct CDR3 sequences, 20% to 25% seen only once; the top ten take approximately 3.2%. This chain uses TRBV11-1 with TRBJ1-2; TRBD1 might be the D (5 bases). Material for sequencing was peripheral blood. This TCR was recovered from a woman between 18 and 30 years old with stable Graves' hyperthyroidism. The CDR3 sequence: CASSAGGTGYTF. In DNA form, the CDR3 reads TGTGCCAGCAGCGCCGGGGGGACTGGCTACACCTTC.